The 8 T cell receptor beta chains below were found in one sample sequenced in a study of beta chain features in type 1 diabetes. Reverse transcribing all isolated RNA meant expressed TCRB transcripts were sequenced. Method: immunoSEQ multiplex PCR; TCRdb's copy keeps in-frame clones and lacks some. The repertoire holds 400,000 to 600,000 clones, with 25% to 35% as singletons. Sequenced: naive CD4+ T cells from blood. The receptors originated from a man aged 18 to 29 in good health.

This chain uses TRBV7-9 with TRBJ2-7; TRBD1 matches 8 bases. CDR1 SEHNR and CDR2 FQNEAQ come from the germline V gene (reference sequence). CDR3 length: 13 residues. The J segment lost 6 bases and the V segment lost 5 bases, leaving 6 bases of the junction unmatched. CDR3 coding DNA: TGTGCCAGCAGCCAGGACAGGGCCGTCGAGCAGTACTTC. It yields the protein CASSQDRAVEQYF.

V is TRBV18 and J is TRBJ2-1, with D hard to call. In germline, CDR1 is KGHSH, CDR2 LQKENI. CDR3 size: 16 residues. V lost 3 bases to trimming and J lost 1 base, with 13 bases between them. The CDR3 DNA sequence: TGTGCCAGCTCACCGTACGGCAGTCTATCCTACAATGAGCAGTTCTTC. Translating it yields CASSPYGSLSYNEQFF.

This clone was recorded a few times. V gene TRBV7-7 combines with J gene TRBJ2-3; 11 bases line up with TRBD2. CDR1 and CDR2 from the germline V gene are SSHAT and FNYEAQ (reference sequence). CDR3 length: 15 amino acids. Trimming took 6 bases from V and 6 from J; bases not matched to a gene: 8. The DNA for the CDR3 is TGTGCCAGCAGTCAACTAGCGGGAGCCAGGGATACGCAGTATTTT. Its translation: CASSQLAGARDTQYF.

Turning to this clone: Other nucleotide sequences from this sample produce the same CDR3. The V gene is TRBV29-1, the J gene TRBJ1-1, with TRBD1 as a possible D gene (6 bases). Per germline, CDR1 SQVTM and CDR2 ANQGSEA. V lost 6 bases and J lost 1, with 9 bases in between. The length of the CDR3 is 12 residues. CDR3 bases: TGCAGCGTGTCGACAGGGAACACTGAAGCTTTCTTT. The encoded protein is CSVSTGNTEAFF.

This clone turned up a few times. This chain links TRBV29-1 with TRBJ1-4, with 8 bases fitting TRBD1. Germline loops: CDR1 SQVTM, CDR2 ANQGSEA. The CDR3 is made up of 14 amino acids. The trim removed 6 bases at V and 4 bases at J, leaving 7 bases unmatched. The CDR3 nucleotides are TGCAGCGTGGCACAGGGGGATGGTAATGAAAAACTGTTTTTT. This gives the protein CSVAQGDGNEKLFF.

The J gene is TRBJ2-7, the V gene TRBV4-3; TRBD1 matches 10 bases. This CDR3 has 15 residues. CDR1 is LGHNA and CDR2 is YSLEER in the germline V gene. With 4 bases clipped from V and 3 bases from J, the junction kept 6 bases outside the gene matches. The CDR3 bases are TGCGCCAGCAGCCGGGAGACAGGGGGCCGCTACGAGCAGTACTTC. Its protein product is CASSRETGGRYEQYF.

The table lists this clone with a few counts. This chain connects TRBV9 to TRBJ2-7; 8 nucleotides agree with TRBD2. V lost 3 bases to trimming and J lost 3 bases; unmatched junction nucleotides: 5. The germline gives CDR1 SGDLS, CDR2 YYNGEE. The CDR3 totals 14 residues. CDR3 protein: CASSAGTRVYEQYF. The CDR3 coding sequence is TGTGCCAGCAGCGCCGGGACTAGGGTCTACGAGCAGTACTTC.

This chain uses TRBV9 with TRBJ2-7, with 14 bases fitting TRBD2. Per germline, CDR1 SGDLS and CDR2 YYNGEE. The CDR3 consists of 16 residues. V lost 4 bases, J lost 3 bases, and 6 bases stayed unmatched. CDR3 sequence (DNA): TGTGCCAGCAGCCCCCGACTAGCGGGAGGGGGCTACGAGCAGTACTTC. Translated: CASSPRLAGGGYEQYF.